The clone carrying this T cell receptor beta chain is large within its sample. Antigen unknown. This specimen belongs to a study of tissue T cells after allogeneic stem cell transplantation. Study-wide results and caveats: Anatomically similar tissues had similar TCR repertoires within each patient. The patient cohort was small and clinically heterogeneous, with limited sampling depth. Few T cell clones were shared across patients, but motif clusters showed tissue-specific shared signatures.

Sequencing of TCRbeta CDR3 at survey depth gave sequences and template counts. Assay used: immunoSEQ multiplex PCR; TCRdb lists only in-frame clones, some missing. The data hold around 9,100 clones, with roughly three fifths observed a single time. The germline V gene encodes CDR1 DFQATT and CDR2 SNEGSKA (reference sequence). The CDR3 has 11 residues. V lost 1 base, J lost 10 bases, and 11 bases lay in between. The rearrangement uses TRBV20-1 and TRBJ2-7; maybe TRBD2 (5 bases). The receptor was derived from an older female donor with lung cancer. This material consisted of tissue from the jejunum, taken at autopsy. The CDR3 DNA reads as TGCAGTGCTAGAGCCGGAGGTGGACAGTACTTC. Residues: CSARAGGGQYF.